Below, one T cell receptor (beta chain) is given with its context. The source of the sample is a study of blood T cell repertoires in COVID-19. Study details: Sample material is recorded as cDNA or gDNA derived from T cells, B-cell-depleted T cells, or PBMCs.

Germline V gene lookup returns CDR1 KGHSY and CDR2 FQNENV. Trimming took off 2 bases at V and 5 bases at J, with 10 bases between the two ends. The CDR3 contains 13 residues. As handled by the study authors: By means of reference gene primer amplification, nucleated cell counts were estimated. Method: immunoSEQ multiplex PCR; TCRdb's copy keeps in-frame clones and lacks some. V and J calls and clone size are as listed in that table; D and trimming were resolved from the DNA. The repertoire consists of 190,000 or so clones, with approximately 88% occurring once and the leading ten covering 4%. The chain joins TRBV16 to TRBJ2-7, with D possibly TRBD2 on 5 matching bases. The sequenced sample was peripheral blood. The origin of this receptor is a woman in her thirties with acute or convalescent COVID-19. The CDR3 loop reads CASSQQNGDEQYF. The CDR3 DNA sequence: TGTGCCAGCAGCCAACAAAACGGGGACGAGCAGTACTTC.